The T cell receptor beta chain described here comes from a study of T cell clonality in common variable immunodeficiency. Broader study findings: TCRbeta clonality was increased in CVID versus healthy controls. Reportedly, TCR beta sequences from common variable immunodeficiency showed fewer deletions and N-nucleotide insertions.

For this clone: Its antigen is as yet unknown. The read terminates 3 residues before the CDR3 end, so the remaining end is supplied by the germline J gene.

Equal genomic DNA amounts from CVID and control samples were sequenced. The repertoire was sequenced with immunoSEQ multiplex PCR; TCRdb's copy has only in-frame clones and lacks some. The table lists over 30,000 clones, with no singletons. V lost 6 bases and J lost 1, with 15 bases in between. The CDR3 has 14 residues. Germline assignment: CDR1 DFQATT and CDR2 SNEGSKA (reference sequence). The receptor's source is a person between 18 and 75 years old in good health. The chain links TRBV20-1 to TRBJ1-1; D unclear. Material: peripheral blood mononuclear cells. CDR3 region: CSAPDFFSNTEAFF. The CDR3 bases that were read are TGCAGTGCCCCCGACTTTTTTTCGAACACTGAA.